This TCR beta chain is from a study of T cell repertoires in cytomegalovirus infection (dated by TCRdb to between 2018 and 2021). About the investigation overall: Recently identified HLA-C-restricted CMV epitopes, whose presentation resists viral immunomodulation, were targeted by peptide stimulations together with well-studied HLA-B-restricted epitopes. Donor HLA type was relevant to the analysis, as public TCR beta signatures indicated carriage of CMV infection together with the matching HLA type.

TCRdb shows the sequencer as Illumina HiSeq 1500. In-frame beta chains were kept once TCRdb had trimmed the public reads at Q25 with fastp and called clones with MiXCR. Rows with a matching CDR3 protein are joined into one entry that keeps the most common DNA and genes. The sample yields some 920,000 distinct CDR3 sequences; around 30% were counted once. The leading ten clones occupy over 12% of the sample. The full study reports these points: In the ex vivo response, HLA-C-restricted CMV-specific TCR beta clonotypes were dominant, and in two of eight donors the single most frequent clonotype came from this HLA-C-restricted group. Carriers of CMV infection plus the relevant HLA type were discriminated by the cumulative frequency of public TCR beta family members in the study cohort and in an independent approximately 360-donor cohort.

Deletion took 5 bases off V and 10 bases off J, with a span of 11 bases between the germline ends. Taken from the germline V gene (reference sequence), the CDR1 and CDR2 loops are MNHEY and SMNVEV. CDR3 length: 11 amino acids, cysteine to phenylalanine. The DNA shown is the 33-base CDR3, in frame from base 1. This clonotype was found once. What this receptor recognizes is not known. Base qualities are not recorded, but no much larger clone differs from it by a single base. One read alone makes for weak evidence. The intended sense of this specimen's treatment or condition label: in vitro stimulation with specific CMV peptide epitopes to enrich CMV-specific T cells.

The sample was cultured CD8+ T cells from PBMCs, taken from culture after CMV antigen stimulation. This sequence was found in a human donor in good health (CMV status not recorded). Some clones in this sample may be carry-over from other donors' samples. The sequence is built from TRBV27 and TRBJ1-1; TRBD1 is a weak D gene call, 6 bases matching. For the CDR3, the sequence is CASSTRGRAFF. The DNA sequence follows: TGTGCCAGCAGTACCAGGGGTCGAGCTTTCTTT.